These T cell receptor beta chains were read from a single sample in a study of OX40 agonist ivuxolimab in advanced cancers. Profiled with immunoSEQ multiplex PCR; TCRdb holds only in-frame clones, not every one. Here the sample spans about 38,000 clones, about 80% being singletons. Here the sequenced sample was CD4+ or CD8+ T cells sorted from blood, taken in a trial of the OX40 agonist ivuxolimab. Receptors originate from an adult with an advanced solid tumor such as melanoma, head and neck, liver or kidney cancer. Both conserved end residues are part of each CDR3. A D gene is named only where the DNA matches it firmly. Clone sizes are given selectively: once, few, many, or a class where the clone is expanded.

clone size: NA
J gene: TRBJ2-7
V gene: TRBV19
D gene: NA
CDR3 protein: CASSTSGTTYEQYF
CDR3 DNA: TGTGCCAGTAGTACCTCCGGGACCACCTACGAGCAGTACTTC

clone size: few
J gene: TRBJ2-5
V gene: TRBV7-9
D gene: TRBD1
CDR3 protein: CASSLQGGLETQYF
CDR3 DNA: TGTGCCAGCAGCTTGCAAGGGGGCCTCGAGACCCAGTACTTC

clone size: NA
J gene: TRBJ2-7
V gene: TRBV5-1
D gene: TRBD2
CDR3 protein: CASSLTSGFYEQYF
CDR3 DNA: TGTGCCAGCAGCTTGACTAGCGGGTTCTACGAGCAGTACTTC

clone size: few
J gene: TRBJ2-7
V gene: TRBV29-1
D gene: TRBD2
CDR3 protein: CSVRTSVTYEQYF
CDR3 DNA: TGCAGCGTTCGGACTAGCGTTACCTACGAGCAGTACTTC

clone size: NA
J gene: TRBJ1-1
V gene: TRBV6-5
D gene: TRBD1
CDR3 protein: CASSSGQGDTEAFF
CDR3 DNA: TGTGCCAGCAGTTCCGGACAGGGGGACACTGAAGCTTTCTTT

clone size: medium-sized
J gene: TRBJ1-1
V gene: TRBV4-2
D gene: NA
CDR3 protein: CASSLGRRNTEAFF
CDR3 DNA: TGTGCCAGCAGCTTAGGCCGGAGGAACACTGAAGCTTTCTTT

clone size: NA
J gene: TRBJ1-6
V gene: TRBV6-1
D gene: TRBD1
CDR3 protein: CASSGTAKYNSPLHF
CDR3 DNA: TGTGCCAGCTCAGGGACAGCCAAATATAATTCACCCCTCCACTTT

clone size: NA
J gene: TRBJ1-1
V gene: TRBV5-1
D gene: TRBD1
CDR3 protein: CASSRTGSGSEAFF
CDR3 DNA: TGCGCCAGCAGCAGGACAGGGTCTGGGTCTGAAGCTTTCTTT

clone size: NA
J gene: TRBJ1-1
V gene: TRBV11-2
D gene: TRBD1
CDR3 protein: CASSWGQGSVTEAFF
CDR3 DNA: TGTGCCAGCAGCTGGGGACAGGGCTCTGTCACTGAAGCTTTCTTT

clone size: NA
J gene: TRBJ2-5
V gene: TRBV19
D gene: NA
CDR3 protein: CASSIAGGVQETQYF
CDR3 DNA: TGTGCCAGTAGTATAGCAGGAGGGGTCCAAGAGACCCAGTACTTC

clone size: NA
J gene: TRBJ1-3
V gene: TRBV30
D gene: NA
CDR3 protein: CAWSVPRGTSGNTIYF
CDR3 DNA: TGTGCCTGGAGTGTACCCAGGGGCACGTCTGGAAACACCATATATTTT

clone size: NA
J gene: TRBJ2-7
V gene: TRBV29-1
D gene: TRBD2
CDR3 protein: CSVEGVGTTYEQYF
CDR3 DNA: TGCAGCGTTGAAGGGGTTGGGACTACCTACGAGCAGTACTTC

clone size: NA
J gene: TRBJ1-6
V gene: TRBV28
D gene: NA
CDR3 protein: CASCLGSSPLHF
CDR3 DNA: TGTGCCAGCTGTTTGGGCTCTTCACCCCTCCACTTT

clone size: NA
J gene: TRBJ1-2
V gene: TRBV10-1
D gene: NA
CDR3 protein: CASSEELQPTGEGYTF
CDR3 DNA: TGCGCCAGCAGTGAGGAGTTACAGCCAACGGGGGAAGGCTACACCTTC